This TCR beta chain is drawn from a study of blood T cell repertoires in COVID-19. Background on the study: Acute and convalescent COVID-19 specimens originated in the United States, Italy and Spain. PBMCs, B-cell-depleted T cells, or T cells provided the cDNA or gDNA that made up the material.

This CDR3 spans 18 amino acids. Trimming took 4 bases from V and 7 from J; bases not matched to a gene: 16. Germline V gene data show CDR1 as SEHNR and CDR2 as FQNEAQ (reference sequence). Per the original methods: From reference gene primer amplification, estimates of nucleated cell counts were derived. Some clones are missing from TCRdb's copy, which holds only in-frame ones; the method was immunoSEQ multiplex PCR. V and J calls and clone size are copied from that table; D and trimming were computed from the DNA. The data show about 160,000 clones, with 82% seen just once and 22% held by the top ten.

The receptor's source is a woman older than 75 with acute or convalescent COVID-19. V is TRBV7-9 and J is TRBJ2-1; 10 bases fit TRBD1. Sample: peripheral blood. CDR3 sequence (DNA): TGTGCCAGCAGCTCGCTTCGCCGACAGGGGGCTGGATGGAATGAGCAGTTCTTC. This codes for CASSSLRRQGAGWNEQFF.